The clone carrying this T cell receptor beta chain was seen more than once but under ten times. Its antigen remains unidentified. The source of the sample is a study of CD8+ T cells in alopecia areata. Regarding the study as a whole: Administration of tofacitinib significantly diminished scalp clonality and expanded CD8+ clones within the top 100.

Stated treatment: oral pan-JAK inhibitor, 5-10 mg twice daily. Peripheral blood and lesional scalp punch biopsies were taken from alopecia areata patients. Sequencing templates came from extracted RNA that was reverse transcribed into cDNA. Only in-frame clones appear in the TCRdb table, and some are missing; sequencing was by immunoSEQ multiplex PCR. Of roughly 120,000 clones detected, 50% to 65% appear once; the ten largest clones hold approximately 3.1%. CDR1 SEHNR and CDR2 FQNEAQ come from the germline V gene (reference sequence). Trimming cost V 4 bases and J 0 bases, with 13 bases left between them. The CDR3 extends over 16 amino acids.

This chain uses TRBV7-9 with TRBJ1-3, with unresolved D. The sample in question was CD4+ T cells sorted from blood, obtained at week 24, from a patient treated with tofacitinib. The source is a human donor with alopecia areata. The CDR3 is CASSSMAGPSGNTIYF. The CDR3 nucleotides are TGTGCCAGCAGCTCAATGGCAGGACCCTCTGGAAACACCATATATTTT. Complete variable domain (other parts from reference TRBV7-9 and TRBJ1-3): DTGVSQNPRHKITKRGQNVTFRCDPISEHNRLYWYRQTLGQGPEFLTYFQNEAQLEKSRLLSDRFSAERPKGSFSTLEIQRTEQGDSAMYLCASSSMAGPSGNTIYFGEGSWLTVV.